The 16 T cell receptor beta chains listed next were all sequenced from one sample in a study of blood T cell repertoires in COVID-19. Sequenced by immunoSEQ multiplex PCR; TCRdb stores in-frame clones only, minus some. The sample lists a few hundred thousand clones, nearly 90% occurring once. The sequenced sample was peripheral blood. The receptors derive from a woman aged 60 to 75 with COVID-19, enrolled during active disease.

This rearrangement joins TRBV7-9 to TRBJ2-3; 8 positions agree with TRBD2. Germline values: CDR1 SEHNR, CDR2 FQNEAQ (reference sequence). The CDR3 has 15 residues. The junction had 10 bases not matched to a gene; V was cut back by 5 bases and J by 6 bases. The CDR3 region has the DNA TGTGCCAGCAGCAAGGGGGTAGCGGGGACCGATACGCAGTATTTT. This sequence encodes CASSKGVAGTDTQYF.

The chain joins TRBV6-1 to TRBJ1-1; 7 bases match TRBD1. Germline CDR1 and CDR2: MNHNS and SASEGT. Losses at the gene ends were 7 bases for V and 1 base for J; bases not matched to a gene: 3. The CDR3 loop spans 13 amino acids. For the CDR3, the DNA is TGTGCCAGCAACCGACAGGGGAACACTGAAGCTTTCTTT. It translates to CASNRQGNTEAFF.

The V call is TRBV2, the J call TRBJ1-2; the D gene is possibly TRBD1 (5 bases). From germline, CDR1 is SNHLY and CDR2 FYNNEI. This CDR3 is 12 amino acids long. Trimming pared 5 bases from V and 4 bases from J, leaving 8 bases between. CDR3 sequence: CASSFDSYGYTF. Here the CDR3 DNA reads TGTGCCAGCAGTTTCGACAGCTATGGCTACACCTTC.

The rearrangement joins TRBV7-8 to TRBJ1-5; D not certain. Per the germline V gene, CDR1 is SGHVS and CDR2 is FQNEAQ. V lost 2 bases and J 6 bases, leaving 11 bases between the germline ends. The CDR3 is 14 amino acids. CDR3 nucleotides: TGTGCCAGCAGCTTAAGGAGGGAAAGTCAGCCCCAGCATTTT. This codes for CASSLRRESQPQHF. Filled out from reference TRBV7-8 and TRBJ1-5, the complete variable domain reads GAGVSQSPRYKVAKRGQDVALRCDPISGHVSLFWYQQALGQGPEFLTYFQNEAQLDKSGLPSDRFFAERPEGSVSTLKIQRTQQEDSAVYLCASSLRRESQPQHFGDGTRLSIL.

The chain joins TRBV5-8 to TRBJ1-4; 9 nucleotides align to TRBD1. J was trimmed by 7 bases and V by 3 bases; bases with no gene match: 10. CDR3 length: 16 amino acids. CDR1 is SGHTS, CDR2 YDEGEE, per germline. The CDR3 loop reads CASSWSGTGLSEKLFF. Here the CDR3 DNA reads TGTGCCAGCAGCTGGTCCGGGACAGGGCTTAGTGAAAAACTGTTTTTT.

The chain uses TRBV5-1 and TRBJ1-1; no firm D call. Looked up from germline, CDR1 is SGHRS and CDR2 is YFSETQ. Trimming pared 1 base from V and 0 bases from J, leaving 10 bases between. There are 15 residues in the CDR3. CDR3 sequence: CASSLQRYLNTEAFF. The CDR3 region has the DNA TGCGCCAGCAGCTTGCAGAGGTATTTGAACACTGAAGCTTTCTTT. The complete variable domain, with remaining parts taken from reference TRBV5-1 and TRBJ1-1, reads KAGVTQTPRYLIKTRGQQVTLSCSPISGHRSVSWYQQTPGQGLQFLFEYFSETQRNKGNFPGRFSGRQFSNSRSEMNVSTLELGDSALYLCASSLQRYLNTEAFFGQGTRLTVV.

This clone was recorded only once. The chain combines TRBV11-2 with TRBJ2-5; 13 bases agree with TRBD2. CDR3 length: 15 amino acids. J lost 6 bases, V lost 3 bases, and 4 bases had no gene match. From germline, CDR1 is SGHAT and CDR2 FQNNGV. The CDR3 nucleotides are TGTGCCAGCAGCTTTCCGGGACTAGCGGGAAAGACCCAGTACTTC. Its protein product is CASSFPGLAGKTQYF.

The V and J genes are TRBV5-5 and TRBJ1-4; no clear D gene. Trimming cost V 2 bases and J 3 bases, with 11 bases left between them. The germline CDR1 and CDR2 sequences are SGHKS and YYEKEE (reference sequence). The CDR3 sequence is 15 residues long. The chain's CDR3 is CASSFSPGPNEKLFF. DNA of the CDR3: TGTGCCAGCAGCTTTTCGCCAGGCCCTAATGAAAAACTGTTTTTT.

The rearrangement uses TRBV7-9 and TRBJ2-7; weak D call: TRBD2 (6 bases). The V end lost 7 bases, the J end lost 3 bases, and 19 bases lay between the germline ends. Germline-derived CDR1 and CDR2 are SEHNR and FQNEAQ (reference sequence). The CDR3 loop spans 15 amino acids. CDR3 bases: TGTGCCAGCACCTCAACGGGGGTTCGCCTCTACGAGCAGTACTTC. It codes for CASTSTGVRLYEQYF.

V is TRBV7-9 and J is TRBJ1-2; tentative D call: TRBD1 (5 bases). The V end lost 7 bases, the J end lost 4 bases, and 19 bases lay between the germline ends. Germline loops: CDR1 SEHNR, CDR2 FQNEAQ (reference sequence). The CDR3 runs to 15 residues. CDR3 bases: TGTGCCAGCAACTACCGGGGGGGATCGACCTATGGCTACACCTTC. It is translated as CASNYRGGSTYGYTF.

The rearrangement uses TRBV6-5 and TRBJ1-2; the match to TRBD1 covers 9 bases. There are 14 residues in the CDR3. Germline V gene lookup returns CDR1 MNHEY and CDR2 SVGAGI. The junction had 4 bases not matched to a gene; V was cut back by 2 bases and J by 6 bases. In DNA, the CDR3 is TGTGCCAGCAGTTACCGGGACAGGGCTCATGGCTACACCTTC. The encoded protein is CASSYRDRAHGYTF.

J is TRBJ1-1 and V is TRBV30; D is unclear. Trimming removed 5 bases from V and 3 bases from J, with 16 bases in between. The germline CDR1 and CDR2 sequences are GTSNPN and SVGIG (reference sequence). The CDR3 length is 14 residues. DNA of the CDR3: TGTGCCTGGTCCTCGCGGGGAGGAGACACTGAAGCTTTCTTT. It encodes CAWSSRGGDTEAFF.

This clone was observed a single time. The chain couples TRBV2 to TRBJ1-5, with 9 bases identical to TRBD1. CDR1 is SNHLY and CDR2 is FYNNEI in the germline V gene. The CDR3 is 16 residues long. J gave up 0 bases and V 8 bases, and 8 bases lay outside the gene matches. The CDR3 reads CASGTGLRNSNQPQHF. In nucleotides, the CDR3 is TGTGCCAGCGGGACAGGGCTGAGAAATAGCAATCAGCCCCAGCATTTT.

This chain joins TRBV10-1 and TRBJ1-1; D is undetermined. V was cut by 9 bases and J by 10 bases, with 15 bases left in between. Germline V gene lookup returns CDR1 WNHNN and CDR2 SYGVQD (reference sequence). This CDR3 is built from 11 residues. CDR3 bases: TGCGCCAGTATAAGAGAGAGAAGAGCTTTCTTT. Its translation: CASIRERRAFF.

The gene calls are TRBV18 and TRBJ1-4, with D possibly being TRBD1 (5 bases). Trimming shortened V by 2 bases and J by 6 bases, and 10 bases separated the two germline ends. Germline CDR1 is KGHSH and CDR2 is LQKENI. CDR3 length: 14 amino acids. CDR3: CASSPGREDEKLFF. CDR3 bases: TGTGCCAGCTCACCAGGCAGGGAGGATGAAAAACTGTTTTTT.

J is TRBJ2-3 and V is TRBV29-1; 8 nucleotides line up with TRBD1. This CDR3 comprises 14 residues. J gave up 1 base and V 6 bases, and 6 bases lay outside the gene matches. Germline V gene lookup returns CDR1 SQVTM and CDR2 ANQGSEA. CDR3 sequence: CSVGDRGGTDTQYF. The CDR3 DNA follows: TGCAGCGTGGGAGACAGGGGTGGCACAGATACGCAGTATTTT.